Below, 8 T cell receptor beta chains from the same sample are listed, as sequenced in a study of technical replicates of blood from a handful of donors. Sequencing used immunoSEQ multiplex PCR; TCRdb keeps in-frame clones, though not all of them. The sample records 60,000 to 75,000 clones, 85% to 90% being singletons. The sequenced sample was PBMCs. Source of these receptors: a human donor in good health. Some clones in this sample may be carry-over from other donors' samples.

The chain couples TRBV14 to TRBJ1-1; 9 bases match TRBD1. The germline gives CDR1 SGHDN, CDR2 FVKESK. The CDR3 length is 14 residues. V trimming: 6 bases; J trimming: 5 bases; junction bases outside the gene matches: 7. The CDR3 region has the DNA TGTGCCAGCAGGGGCCGGGACAGGGTTACTGAAGCTTTCTTT. This sequence encodes CASRGRDRVTEAFF. The full variable domain, with the rest looked up from reference TRBV14 and TRBJ1-1, is EAGVTQFPSHSVIEKGQTVTLRCDPISGHDNLYWYRRVMGKEIKFLLHFVKESKQDESGMPNNRFLAERTGGTYSTLKVQPAELEDSGVYFCASRGRDRVTEAFFGQGTRLTVV.

J is TRBJ1-6 and V is TRBV7-2; D uncertain. The CDR3 covers 17 residues. Trimming left V 5 bases short and J 0 bases short, with 14 bases between. The germline CDR1 and CDR2 sequences are SGHTA and FQGNSA. CDR3 DNA: TGTGCCAGCAGCCCGAGACTCCAAGGCTCCTATAATTCACCCCTCCACTTT. It specifies CASSPRLQGSYNSPLHF.

This sequence joins TRBV11-1 and TRBJ1-4; no definite D call. Germline V gives CDR1 SGHAT, CDR2 FQDESV (reference sequence). This CDR3 has 15 amino acids. V lost 7 bases and J lost 5, with 17 bases in between. The CDR3 region is CASNFGSTPNEKLFF. The DNA for the CDR3 is TGTGCCAGCAACTTCGGGAGTACTCCAAATGAAAAACTGTTTTTT.

The chain is built from TRBV5-5 and TRBJ2-1; D is possibly TRBD1 (6 bases). From germline, CDR1 is SGHKS and CDR2 YYEKEE (reference sequence). The ends were cut back, 1 base at V and 4 bases at J, with 9 bases in the middle. The CDR3 covers 14 residues. The CDR3 here is CASSLSGQYNEQFF. The CDR3, as DNA: TGTGCCAGCAGCTTGTCCGGACAGTACAATGAGCAGTTCTTC.

The chain joins TRBV5-4 to TRBJ2-7, with 8 bases matching TRBD1. This CDR3 has 15 residues. Germline V gene data show CDR1 as SGHNT and CDR2 as YYREEE (reference sequence). Losses at the gene ends were 1 base for V and 2 bases for J; bases not matched to a gene: 5. CDR3 coding DNA: TGTGCCAGCAGCTTGCCAGGGGGCAGGACCTACGAGCAGTACTTC. Its translation: CASSLPGGRTYEQYF.

V and J are TRBV2 and TRBJ2-3; 8 nucleotides agree with TRBD2. The CDR3 extends over 15 amino acids. V lost 7 bases and J lost 4; bases outside the gene matches: 10. CDR1 is SNHLY, CDR2 FYNNEI, per germline. The CDR3 region is CASILTSAAPDTQYF. CDR3 nucleotides: TGTGCCAGCATTCTGACTAGCGCTGCTCCAGATACGCAGTATTTT.

This chain connects TRBV13 to TRBJ2-1; D possibly corresponds to TRBD2 (5 bases). The CDR3 totals 15 residues. The ends were cut back, 1 base at V and 6 bases at J, with 13 bases in the middle. Looked up from germline, CDR1 is PRHDT and CDR2 is FYEKMQ (reference sequence). CDR3 sequence (DNA): TGTGCCAGCAGCTTAGTCGCCCGGGATTTCAATGAGCAGTTCTTC. Translated, it gives CASSLVARDFNEQFF.

The J gene is TRBJ2-2, the V gene TRBV2, with 11 positions matching TRBD2. With V trimmed by 7 bases and J by 0 bases, 7 bases remained unmatched. CDR3 length: 17 residues. CDR1 SNHLY and CDR2 FYNNEI come from the germline V gene. This chain's CDR3 is CASTRETSGTNTGELFF. CDR3 DNA: TGTGCCAGCACCCGAGAGACTAGCGGGACGAACACCGGGGAGCTGTTTTTT.